This is a list of T cell receptor beta chains from one sample in a study of beta chain features in type 1 diabetes. Some clones are missing from TCRdb's copy, which holds only in-frame ones; the method was immunoSEQ multiplex PCR. The sample has 200,000 to 250,000 clones, about 10% seen once. Sequenced input: naive CD4+ T cells from blood. All receptors come from a woman younger than 30 in good health. Each CDR3 is given with its conserved first and last residue. A D gene is named only where the DNA matches it firmly. A row's size may be missing; if present it is once, few, many or a size class.

j_call	v_call	clone_size	d_call	cdr3_aa	cdr3_nt
TRBJ2-1	TRBV11-2	few	TRBD2	CASSLDPGTSGIRNEQFF	TGTGCCAGCAGCTTAGATCCCGGGACTAGCGGGATAAGGAATGAGCAGTTCTTC
TRBJ2-7	TRBV30	-	TRBD2	CAWGRLAGTYEQYF	TGTGCCTGGGGGAGACTAGCGGGGACCTACGAGCAGTACTTC
TRBJ1-2	TRBV1	few	-	CTSSQGAGVTNYGYTF	TGCACCAGCAGCCAAGGGGCGGGGGTAACTAACTATGGCTACACCTTC
TRBJ2-2	TRBV7-8	few	TRBD2	CASSWLAGGGTGELFF	TGTGCCAGCAGCTGGCTAGCGGGAGGGGGCACCGGGGAGCTGTTTTTT
TRBJ1-2	TRBV2	few	TRBD1	CASSEAGQGYGYTF	TGTGCCAGCAGTGAAGCAGGACAGGGATATGGCTACACCTTC
TRBJ1-2	TRBV11-2	-	-	CASSLAPDRVGYTF	TGTGCCAGCAGCTTAGCCCCGGACAGAGTTGGCTACACCTTC
TRBJ2-7	TRBV5-1	few	-	CASSLAGFRDSEQYF	TGCGCCAGCAGCTTGGCCGGTTTCAGGGACTCCGAGCAGTACTTC
TRBJ1-2	TRBV2	few	TRBD1	CASSLGQGGTF	TGTGCCAGCAGTCTTGGACAGGGAGGTACCTTC
TRBJ1-1	TRBV27	-	-	CASSTPLGQSSEAFF	TGTGCCAGCAGTACGCCCTTGGGACAATCATCTGAAGCTTTCTTT
TRBJ2-3	TRBV5-1	once	-	CASSWEAFSDTQYF	TGCGCCAGCAGCTGGGAGGCTTTCTCAGATACGCAGTATTTT
TRBJ1-1	TRBV20-1	few	-	CSARRNTEAFF	TGCAGTGCTAGGAGGAACACTGAAGCTTTCTTT
TRBJ2-3	TRBV10-3	few	-	CAISETADTQYF	TGTGCCATCAGTGAGACTGCAGATACGCAGTATTTT
TRBJ1-1	TRBV9	few	-	CASSKQSRDTEAFF	TGTGCCAGCTCTAAGCAGTCGAGGGACACTGAAGCTTTCTTT
TRBJ1-1	TRBV7-8	-	TRBD1	CASSGRDRVWNTEAFF	TGTGCCAGCAGCGGCCGGGACAGGGTTTGGAACACTGAAGCTTTCTTT
TRBJ1-5	TRBV18	few	-	CASSPTGNNQPQHF	TGTGCCAGCTCACCCACAGGGAACAATCAGCCCCAGCATTTT
TRBJ2-5	TRBV5-4	few	TRBD2	CASSSQGGRETQYF	TGTGCCAGCAGCAGTCAGGGAGGGCGAGAGACCCAGTACTTC
TRBJ2-7	TRBV5-1	-	-	CASSSDSDSFYEQYF	TGCGCCAGCAGCTCTGATTCCGACAGCTTCTACGAGCAGTACTTC
TRBJ2-6	TRBV11-2	-	-	CASSQNRAAGANVLTF	TGTGCCAGCAGCCAAAACAGGGCCGCGGGGGCCAACGTCCTGACTTTC
TRBJ2-1	TRBV2	few	TRBD2	CASSLASGGAWNEQFF	TGTGCCAGCAGCCTTGCTAGCGGGGGGGCGTGGAATGAGCAGTTCTTC
TRBJ2-7	TRBV6-5	few	TRBD1	CASRRGQGLYEQYF	TGTGCCAGCAGACGGGGACAGGGTCTCTACGAGCAGTACTTC
TRBJ2-1	TRBV28	-	-	CASSPRDGSYNEQFF	TGTGCCAGCAGTCCCCGCGACGGGAGCTACAATGAGCAGTTCTTC
TRBJ1-1	TRBV19	-	-	CASSIPGTQNTEAFF	TGTGCCAGTAGTATACCCGGGACACAGAACACTGAAGCTTTCTTT
TRBJ2-1	TRBV6-5	-	TRBD2	CASSSAGGDGRREQFF	TGTGCCAGCAGTTCCGCCGGGGGGGACGGACGCCGTGAGCAGTTCTTC
TRBJ2-1	TRBV19	-	TRBD2	CASGTSGRGSYNEQFF	TGTGCCAGCGGGACTAGCGGGAGAGGGTCCTACAATGAGCAGTTCTTC
TRBJ1-5	TRBV19	-	-	CASSIPGDSNQPQHF	TGTGCCAGTAGTATCCCGGGGGATAGCAATCAGCCCCAGCATTTT
TRBJ2-7	TRBV7-6	few	TRBD1	CASSLDPRGRWEQYF	TGTGCCAGCAGCTTAGATCCCAGGGGGCGCTGGGAGCAGTACTTC
TRBJ1-1	TRBV5-6	few	TRBD1	CASSGTGVNTEAFF	TGTGCCAGCAGTGGGACAGGGGTTAACACTGAAGCTTTCTTT
TRBJ1-1	TRBV30	-	-	CAWKVQVTLEAFF	TGTGCCTGGAAAGTCCAGGTTACCCTCGAAGCTTTCTTT
TRBJ2-1	TRBV18	-	TRBD1	CASSPLGTGGNEQFF	TGTGCCAGCTCACCCCTCGGGACAGGGGGCAATGAGCAGTTCTTC
TRBJ2-1	TRBV29-1	few	TRBD1	CSAASTGTDYNEQFF	TGCAGCGCTGCCTCGACCGGGACAGATTACAATGAGCAGTTCTTC
TRBJ1-5	TRBV2	-	TRBD1	CASRPQQGYSNQPQHF	TGTGCCAGCAGGCCCCAACAGGGGTATAGCAATCAGCCCCAGCATTTT
TRBJ1-1	TRBV30	few	-	CAWSNRYTEAFF	TGTGCCTGGAGTAACAGGTACACTGAAGCTTTCTTT
TRBJ2-7	TRBV21-1	-	-	CASSYTPGGQANYEQYF	TGTGCCAGCAGCTACACCCCGGGGGGACAGGCCAACTACGAGCAGTACTTC
TRBJ2-5	TRBV2	-	-	CASSARQRGYQETQYF	TGTGCCAGCAGTGCGCGACAGAGGGGGTACCAAGAGACCCAGTACTTC
TRBJ2-2	TRBV25-1	few	-	CASRAGSDTGELFF	TGTGCCAGCAGGGCAGGGTCGGACACCGGGGAGCTGTTTTTT
TRBJ2-1	TRBV7-8	few	TRBD2	CASSLVAGDYNEQFF	TGTGCCAGCAGCTTAGTAGCGGGGGACTACAATGAGCAGTTCTTC
TRBJ2-3	TRBV5-1	-	-	CASSLTSRSFTDTQYF	TGCGCCAGCAGCTTAACTAGCCGATCGTTCACAGATACGCAGTATTTT
TRBJ1-1	TRBV5-8	-	TRBD1	CASSTRQGRMNTEAFF	TGTGCCAGCAGCACCCGACAGGGCAGAATGAACACTGAAGCTTTCTTT
TRBJ1-1	TRBV18	-	-	CASSPSKDVRSGNTEAFF	TGTGCCAGCTCACCAAGCAAGGATGTCAGGTCTGGGAACACTGAAGCTTTCTTT
TRBJ2-3	TRBV4-1	-	-	CASRGGVSTDTQYF	TGCGCCAGCAGGGGCGGGGTCAGCACAGATACGCAGTATTTT
TRBJ1-5	TRBV27	few	TRBD1	CASSSTTGTLSQPQHF	TGTGCCAGCAGTTCAACGACAGGGACCTTATCTCAGCCCCAGCATTTT
TRBJ1-2	TRBV18	-	TRBD1	CASSPVRQGRGYTF	TGTGCCAGCTCACCCGTTCGACAGGGTCGGGGCTACACCTTC
TRBJ1-2	TRBV28	few	-	CASSFPSGGIDGYTF	TGTGCCAGCAGTTTTCCCTCCGGGGGGATCGATGGCTACACCTTC
TRBJ1-2	TRBV28	few	-	CASGGIYGYTF	TGTGCCAGCGGGGGGATCTATGGCTACACCTTC
TRBJ1-1	TRBV15	-	TRBD1	CATSIKGAGGAFF	TGTGCCACCAGCATCAAAGGGGCAGGGGGAGCTTTCTTT
TRBJ1-2	TRBV5-4	few	TRBD1	CASSLGAGGFSGYTF	TGTGCCAGCAGCTTGGGCGCAGGGGGCTTCTCTGGCTACACCTTC
TRBJ2-5	TRBV19	-	-	CASSIDHRGETQYF	TGTGCCAGTAGTATAGATCATCGGGGAGAGACCCAGTACTTC
TRBJ2-1	TRBV6-1	few	-	CASSEYAGTSQFF	TGTGCCAGCAGTGAATATGCGGGAACAAGCCAGTTCTTC
TRBJ2-7	TRBV18	few	-	CASSPPIQDRGLRYF	TGTGCCAGCTCACCCCCCATTCAGGACAGAGGGCTCAGGTACTTC
TRBJ2-7	TRBV30	-	TRBD2	CAWSVRATSGGYEQYF	TGTGCCTGGAGTGTAAGGGCGACTAGCGGGGGCTACGAGCAGTACTTC